This TCR beta chain came from a study of OX40 agonist ivuxolimab in advanced cancers. This clone was counted a few times. V was trimmed by 5 bases and J by 2 bases, leaving 13 bases between them. The CDR3 sequence is 14 residues long. Germline V gene sequence: CDR1 SGHTA, CDR2 FQGNSA. Some clones are missing from TCRdb's copy, which holds only in-frame ones; the method was immunoSEQ multiplex PCR. The sample holds tens of thousands of clones; 80% to 95% are singletons and the top ten take roughly 1.1%. The source of this sequence is an adult with an advanced solid tumor such as melanoma, head and neck, liver or kidney cancer. Sequences were derived from CD4+ or CD8+ T cells sorted from blood, sampled in a trial of the OX40 agonist ivuxolimab. The chain recombines TRBV7-2 with TRBJ2-7; tentatively, D is TRBD1 or TRBD2 (5 bases each). The CDR3 is CASSPRWGTYEQYF. In nucleotides, the CDR3 is TGTGCCAGCAGCCCCAGGTGGGGGACCTACGAGCAGTACTTC.